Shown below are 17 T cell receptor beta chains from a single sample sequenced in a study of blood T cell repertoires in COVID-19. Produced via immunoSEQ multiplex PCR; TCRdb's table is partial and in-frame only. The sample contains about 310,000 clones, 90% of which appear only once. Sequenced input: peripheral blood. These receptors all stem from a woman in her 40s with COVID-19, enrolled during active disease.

The CDR3 DNA follows: TGTGCCAGCAGTTCCGGGACAGGGATAGGCGGTGGAATCCAGCCCCAGCATTTT. This encodes CASSSGTGIGGGIQPQHF. The genes are TRBV28 and TRBJ1-5; TRBD1 agrees at 9 bases. The CDR3 contains 18 residues. The germline gives CDR1 MDHEN, CDR2 SYDVKM. J was trimmed by 7 bases and V by 4 bases; bases with no gene match: 17. Looking up the rest from reference TRBV28 and TRBJ1-5 gives the full variable domain: DVKVTQSSRYLVKRTGEKVFLECVQDMDHENMFWYRQDPGLGLRLIYFSYDVKMKEKGDIPEGYSVSREKKERFSLILESASTNQTSMYLCASSSGTGIGGGIQPQHFGDGTRLSIL.

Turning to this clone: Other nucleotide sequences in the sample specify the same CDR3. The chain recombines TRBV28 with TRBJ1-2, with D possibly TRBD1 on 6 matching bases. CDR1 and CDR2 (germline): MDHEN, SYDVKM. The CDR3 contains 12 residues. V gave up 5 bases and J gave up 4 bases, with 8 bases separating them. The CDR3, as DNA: TGTGCCAGCAGTGCGGACAGCTATGGCTACACCTTC. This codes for CASSADSYGYTF.

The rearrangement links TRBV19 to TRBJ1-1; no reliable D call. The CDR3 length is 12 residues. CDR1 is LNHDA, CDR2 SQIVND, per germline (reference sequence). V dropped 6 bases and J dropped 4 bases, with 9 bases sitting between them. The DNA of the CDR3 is TGTGCCAGTAGCCGAGTTAGCACTGAAGCTTTCTTT. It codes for CASSRVSTEAFF.

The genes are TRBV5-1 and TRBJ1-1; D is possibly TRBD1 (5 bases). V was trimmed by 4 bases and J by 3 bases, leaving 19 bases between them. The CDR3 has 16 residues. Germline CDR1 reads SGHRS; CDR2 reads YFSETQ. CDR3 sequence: CASSTHRMEADTEAFF. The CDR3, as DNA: TGCGCCAGCAGCACCCACAGGATGGAAGCTGACACTGAAGCTTTCTTT.

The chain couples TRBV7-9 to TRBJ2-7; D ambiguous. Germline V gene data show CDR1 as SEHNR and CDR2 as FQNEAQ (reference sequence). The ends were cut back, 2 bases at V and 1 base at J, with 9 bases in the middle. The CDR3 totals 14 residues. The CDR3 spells CASSLSWQSYEQYF. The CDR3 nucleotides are TGTGCCAGCAGCTTAAGTTGGCAGTCCTACGAGCAGTACTTC.

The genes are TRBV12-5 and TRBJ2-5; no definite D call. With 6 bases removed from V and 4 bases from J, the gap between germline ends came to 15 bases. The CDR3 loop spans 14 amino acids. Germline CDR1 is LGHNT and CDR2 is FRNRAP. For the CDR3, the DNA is TGTGCTAGTGGACCCGACACAATGAGAGAGACCCAGTACTTC. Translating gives CASGPDTMRETQYF.

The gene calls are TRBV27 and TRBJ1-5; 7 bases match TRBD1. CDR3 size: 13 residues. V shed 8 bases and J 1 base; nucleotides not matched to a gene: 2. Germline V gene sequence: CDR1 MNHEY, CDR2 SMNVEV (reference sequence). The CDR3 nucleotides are TGTGCCAGCGGACAGGCGAGCAATCAGCCCCAGCATTTT. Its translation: CASGQASNQPQHF.

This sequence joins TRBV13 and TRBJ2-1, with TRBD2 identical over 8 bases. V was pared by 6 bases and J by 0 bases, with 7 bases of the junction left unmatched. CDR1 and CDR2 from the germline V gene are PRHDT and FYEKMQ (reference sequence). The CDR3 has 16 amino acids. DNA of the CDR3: TGTGCCAGCAGTCGTAGCGGGGTATACTCCTACAATGAGCAGTTCTTC. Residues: CASSRSGVYSYNEQFF.

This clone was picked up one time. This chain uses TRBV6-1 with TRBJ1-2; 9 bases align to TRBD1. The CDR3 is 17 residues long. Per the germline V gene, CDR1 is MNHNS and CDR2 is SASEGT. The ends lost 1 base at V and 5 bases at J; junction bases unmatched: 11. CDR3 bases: TGTGCCAGCAGTGAAGGCTATCCCGGGACAGGGAGATATGGCTACACCTTC. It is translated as CASSEGYPGTGRYGYTF.

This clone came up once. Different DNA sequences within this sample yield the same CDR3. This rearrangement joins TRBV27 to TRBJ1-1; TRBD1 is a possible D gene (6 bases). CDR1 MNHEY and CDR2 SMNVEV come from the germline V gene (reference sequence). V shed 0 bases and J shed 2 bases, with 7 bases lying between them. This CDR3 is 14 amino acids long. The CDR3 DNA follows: TGTGCCAGCAGTTTATCAGGGGGTAACACTGAAGCTTTCTTT. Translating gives CASSLSGGNTEAFF.

DNA for the CDR3: TGTGCCAGCAGTAGGGACAGCACAGATCAGCCCCAGCATTTT. Translation gives CASSRDSTDQPQHF. This sequence joins TRBV2 and TRBJ1-5; TRBD1 matches at 7 bases. The CDR3 consists of 14 residues. V shed 5 bases, J shed 5 bases, and the junction held 6 bases outside the gene matches. In germline, CDR1 is SNHLY, CDR2 FYNNEI.

The CDR3 DNA reads TGTGCCAGCAGCCCTTTTAGCGGGAGGGGCTACAATGAGCAGTTCTTC. Residues: CASSPFSGRGYNEQFF. The chain recombines TRBV14 with TRBJ2-1, with TRBD2 identical over 11 bases. J was trimmed by 3 bases and V by 4 bases; bases with no gene match: 5. The CDR3 spans 16 residues. In germline, CDR1 is SGHDN, CDR2 FVKESK.

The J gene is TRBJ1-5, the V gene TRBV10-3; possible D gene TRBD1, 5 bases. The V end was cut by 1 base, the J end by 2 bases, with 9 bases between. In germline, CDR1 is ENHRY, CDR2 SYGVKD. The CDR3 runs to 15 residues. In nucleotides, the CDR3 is TGTGCCATCAGTGAGTGGGGGGGAGGCAATCAGCCCCAGCATTTT. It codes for CAISEWGGGNQPQHF.

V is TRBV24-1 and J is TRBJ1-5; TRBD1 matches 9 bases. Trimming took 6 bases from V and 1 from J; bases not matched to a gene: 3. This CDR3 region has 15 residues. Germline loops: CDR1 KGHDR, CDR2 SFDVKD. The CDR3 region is CATSHGTGSNQPQHF. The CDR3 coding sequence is TGTGCCACCAGTCACGGGACAGGGAGCAATCAGCCCCAGCATTTT.

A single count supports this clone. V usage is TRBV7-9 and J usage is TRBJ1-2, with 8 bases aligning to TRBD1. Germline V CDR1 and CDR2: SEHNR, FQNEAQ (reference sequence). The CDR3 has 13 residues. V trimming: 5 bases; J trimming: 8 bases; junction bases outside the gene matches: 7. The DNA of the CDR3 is TGTGCCAGCAGCCAAGGGACAGGATGGGGCTACACCTTC. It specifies CASSQGTGWGYTF.

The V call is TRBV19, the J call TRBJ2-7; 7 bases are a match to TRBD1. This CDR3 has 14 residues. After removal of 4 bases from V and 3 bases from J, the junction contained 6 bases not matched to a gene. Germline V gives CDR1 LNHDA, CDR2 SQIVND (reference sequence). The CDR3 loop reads CASSTGQYFYEQYF. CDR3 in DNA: TGTGCCAGTAGTACGGGACAGTACTTCTACGAGCAGTACTTC.

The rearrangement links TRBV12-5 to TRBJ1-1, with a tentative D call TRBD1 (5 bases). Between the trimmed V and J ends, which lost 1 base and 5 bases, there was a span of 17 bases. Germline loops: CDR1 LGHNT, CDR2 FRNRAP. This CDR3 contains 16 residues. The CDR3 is CASGLAPVTEWTEAFF. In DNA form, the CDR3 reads TGTGCTAGTGGTTTGGCCCCGGTGACAGAATGGACTGAAGCTTTCTTT. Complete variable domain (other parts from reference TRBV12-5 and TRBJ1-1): DARVTQTPRHKVTEMGQEVTMRCQPILGHNTVFWYRQTMMQGLELLAYFRNRAPLDDSGMPKDRFSAEMPDATLATLKIQPSEPRDSAVYFCASGLAPVTEWTEAFFGQGTRLTVV.